This is a list of T cell receptor beta chains from one sample in a study of regulatory T cells in long-lasting Graves disease. TCRdb processed the multiplex PCR reads anew with MiXCR; each CDR3 protein has one entry. The table has about 300,000 distinct CDR3 sequences, roughly 21% seen once; the top ten hold around three fifths. Source: peripheral blood mononuclear cells (PBMCs), taken when the disease was refractory, from a patient treated with antithyroid drugs. These receptors originate from a female donor with Graves disease. Both conserved end residues are part of each CDR3. Each record gives: V gene, CDR3 protein.

v_gene: TRBV7-2
CDR3aa: CASSLERTSGSGELFF

v_gene: TRBV7-2
CDR3aa: CASSSGDGGAGNQPQHF

v_gene: TRBV6-1
CDR3aa: CASIPDSLPTNEKLFF

v_gene: TRBV11-2
CDR3aa: CASSLVLAGELFF

v_gene: TRBV12-3/TRBV12-4
CDR3aa: CASSSGVLNTEAFF

v_gene: TRBV20-1
CDR3aa: CSARGLAGAGELFF

v_gene: TRBV4-1
CDR3aa: CASSQEKRTSYEQYF

v_gene: TRBV6-2/TRBV6-3
CDR3aa: CASSQEWGRATNEKLFF

v_gene: TRBV6-5
CDR3aa: CASSYFGTSDQETQYF

v_gene: TRBV20-1
CDR3aa: CSATGVTEAFF

v_gene: TRBV10-2
CDR3aa: CASIGWGRDERLTTDTQYF

v_gene: TRBV7-2
CDR3aa: CASRRPGSYEQYF

v_gene: TRBV18
CDR3aa: CASTEQGASEQYF

v_gene: TRBV2
CDR3aa: CASRADSGMNTEAFF

v_gene: TRBV27
CDR3aa: CASSFRGKYGYTF

v_gene: TRBV6-5
CDR3aa: CASSYLGLNEKLFF

v_gene: TRBV28
CDR3aa: CASSRQGFSYNEQFF

v_gene: TRBV28
CDR3aa: CASSFLGTAYEQYF

v_gene: TRBV7-2
CDR3aa: CASSLARRGLVSNQPQHF

v_gene: TRBV7-2
CDR3aa: CASGRGVAEKLFF

v_gene: TRBV7-2
CDR3aa: CASSSNTDTQYF

v_gene: TRBV29-1
CDR3aa: CSVSERDGSLHF

v_gene: TRBV19
CDR3aa: CASSIGQVNENLFF

v_gene: TRBV6-1
CDR3aa: CASSEGGGLLEQYF

v_gene: TRBV7-9
CDR3aa: CASSSWTSGNQETQYF